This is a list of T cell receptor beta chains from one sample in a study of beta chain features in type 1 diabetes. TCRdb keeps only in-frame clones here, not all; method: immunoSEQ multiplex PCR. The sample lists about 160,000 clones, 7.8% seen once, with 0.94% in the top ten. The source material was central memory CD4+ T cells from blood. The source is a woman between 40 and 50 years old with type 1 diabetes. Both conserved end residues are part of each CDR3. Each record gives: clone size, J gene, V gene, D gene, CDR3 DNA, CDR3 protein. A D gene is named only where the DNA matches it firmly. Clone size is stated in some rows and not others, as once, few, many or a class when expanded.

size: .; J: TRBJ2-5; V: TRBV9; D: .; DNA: TGTGCCAGCAGCGTAGAAGTCAGTGGAGAGACCCAGTACTTC; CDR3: CASSVEVSGETQYF
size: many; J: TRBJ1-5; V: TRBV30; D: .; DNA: TGTGCCTGGAGTGAGCGGGCAGGGCAGCCCCAGCATTTT; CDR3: CAWSERAGQPQHF
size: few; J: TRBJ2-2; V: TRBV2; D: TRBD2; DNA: TGTGCTTCAGGGATAGCGGGAGGACCCGGGGAGCTGTTTTTT; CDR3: CASGIAGGPGELFF
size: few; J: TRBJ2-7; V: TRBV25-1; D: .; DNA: TGTGCCAGCAGTGACGACGGGGTCAGGGGGGATTCCTACGAGCAGTACTTC; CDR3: CASSDDGVRGDSYEQYF
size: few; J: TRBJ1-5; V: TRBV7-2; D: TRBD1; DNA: TGTGCCAGCAGCCCACAGGGGGATCAGCCCCAGCATTTT; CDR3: CASSPQGDQPQHF
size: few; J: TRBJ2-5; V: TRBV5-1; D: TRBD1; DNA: TGCGCCAGCAGCTTGGTGGGGACAGGGAATTTTGCAGAGACCCAGTACTTC; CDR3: CASSLVGTGNFAETQYF
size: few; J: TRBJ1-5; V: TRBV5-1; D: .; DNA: TGCGCCAGCAGCTTGGCCCCGCAGGGTCCAGGTAGGAGTCAGCCCCAGCATTTT; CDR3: CASSLAPQGPGRSQPQHF
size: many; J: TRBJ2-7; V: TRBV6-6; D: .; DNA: TGTGCCAGCAGTTACGTAGAAGCCTACGAGCAGTACTTC; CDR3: CASSYVEAYEQYF
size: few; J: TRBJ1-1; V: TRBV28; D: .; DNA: TGTGCCAGCAGTTTTAACGGGTACTTGTTCTTT; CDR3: CASSFNGYLFF
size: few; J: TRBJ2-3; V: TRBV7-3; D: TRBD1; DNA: TGTGCCAGCAGCGGGTCGACAGGGGCGAAAGATACGCAGTATTTT; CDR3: CASSGSTGAKDTQYF
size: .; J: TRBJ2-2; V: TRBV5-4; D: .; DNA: TGTGCCAGCAGCTTTAGAGGGGGGAACACCGGGGAGCTGTTTTTT; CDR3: CASSFRGGNTGELFF
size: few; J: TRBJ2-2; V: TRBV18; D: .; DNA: TGTGCCAGCTCACCTTCAGGGACGAACACCGGGGAGCTGTTTTTT; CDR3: CASSPSGTNTGELFF
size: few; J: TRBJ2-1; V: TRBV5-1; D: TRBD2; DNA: TGCGCCAGCAGCGGATCGAGCGGGAGGCTAGATGAGCAGTTCTTC; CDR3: CASSGSSGRLDEQFF
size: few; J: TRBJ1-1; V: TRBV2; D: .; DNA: TGTGCCAGCAGTATGGGTGCGGGGAGCACTGAAGCTTTCTTT; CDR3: CASSMGAGSTEAFF
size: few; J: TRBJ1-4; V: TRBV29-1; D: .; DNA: TGCAGCGCCAGGTCTGGAATAAATGAAAAACTGTTTTTT; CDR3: CSARSGINEKLFF
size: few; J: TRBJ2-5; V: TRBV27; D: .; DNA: TGTGCCAGCAGCGACACGGGACTTTATCAAGAGACCCAGTACTTC; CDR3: CASSDTGLYQETQYF
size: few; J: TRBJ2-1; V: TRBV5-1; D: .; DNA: TGCGCCAGCAGCTTGGCCCTAGCCCCGAATGAGCAGTTCTTC; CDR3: CASSLALAPNEQFF
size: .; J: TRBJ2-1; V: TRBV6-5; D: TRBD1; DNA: TGTGCCAGCATAGGGACAGGGCCCAATGAGCAGTTCTTC; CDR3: CASIGTGPNEQFF
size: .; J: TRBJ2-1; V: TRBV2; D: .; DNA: TGTGCCGGCCAAAGTTACAATGAGCAGTTCTTC; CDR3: CAGQSYNEQFF
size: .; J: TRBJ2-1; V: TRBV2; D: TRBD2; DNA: TGTGCCAGCAGCCTGCTGACTAGCGGGAGGTTGTTCTTC; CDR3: CASSLLTSGRLFF
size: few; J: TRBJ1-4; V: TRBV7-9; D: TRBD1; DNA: TGTGCCAGCAGCCGTGGCGTGATGGGACAGCCTAATGAAAAACTGTTTTTT; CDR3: CASSRGVMGQPNEKLFF
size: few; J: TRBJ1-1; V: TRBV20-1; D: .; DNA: TGCAGTGCTAGGCCCCCAGAGGGAGCTTTCTTT; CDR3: CSARPPEGAFF
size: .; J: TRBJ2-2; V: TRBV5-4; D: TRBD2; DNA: TGTGCCAGCAGCTCGGGAGGGGGTAACACCGGGGAGCTGTTTTTT; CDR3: CASSSGGGNTGELFF
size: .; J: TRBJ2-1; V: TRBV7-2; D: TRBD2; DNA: TGTGCCAGCAGCCCTACCACTAGCGGGTCTATCTACAATGAGCAGTTCTTC; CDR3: CASSPTTSGSIYNEQFF
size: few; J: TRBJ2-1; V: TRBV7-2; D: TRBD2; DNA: TGTGCCAGCAGCAGAGGGACTAGCGGGGGGGCCTACAATGAGCAGTTCTTC; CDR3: CASSRGTSGGAYNEQFF
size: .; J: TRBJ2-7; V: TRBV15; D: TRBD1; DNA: TGTGCCACTGAGGAGTACAGGGGGTCCGAGCAGTACTTC; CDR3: CATEEYRGSEQYF
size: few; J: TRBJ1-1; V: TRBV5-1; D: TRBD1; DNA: TGCGCCAGCAGCCCTTCACAAGGGACAGCAATGAACACTGAAGCTTTCTTT; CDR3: CASSPSQGTAMNTEAFF
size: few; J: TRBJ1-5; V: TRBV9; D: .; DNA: TGTGCCAGCAGCGTAACATTAAATCAGCCCCAGCATTTT; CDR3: CASSVTLNQPQHF
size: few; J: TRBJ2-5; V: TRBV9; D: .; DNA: TGTGCCAGCAGCCCCAACGAACCGGGGACCCAGTACTTC; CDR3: CASSPNEPGTQYF
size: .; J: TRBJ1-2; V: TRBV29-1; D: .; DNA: TGCAGCGTGGGTAACAGGGAGTTTGGCCTTGGCTACACCTTC; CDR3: CSVGNREFGLGYTF
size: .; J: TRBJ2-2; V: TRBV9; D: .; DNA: TGTGCCAGCAGCGTAGACTCTCGGGGGTCCACCGGGGAGCTGTTTTTT; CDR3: CASSVDSRGSTGELFF
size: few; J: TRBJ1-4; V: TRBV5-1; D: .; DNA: TGCGCCAGCAGCTTGGGGCCATCGGGTGAAAAACTGTTTTTT; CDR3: CASSLGPSGEKLFF
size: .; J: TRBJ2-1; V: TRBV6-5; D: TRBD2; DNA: TGTGCCAGCAGGGTACTAGCGGGAGGGTGGAATGAGCAGTTCTTC; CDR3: CASRVLAGGWNEQFF
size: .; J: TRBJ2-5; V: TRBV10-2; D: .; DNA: TGCGCCAGCAAACTAGCTGGAATGGAGACCCAGTACTTC; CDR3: CASKLAGMETQYF
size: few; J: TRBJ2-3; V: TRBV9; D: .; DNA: TGTGCCAGCAGCGTAGTGGCAGCGGGCAGCACAGATACGCAGTATTTT; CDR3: CASSVVAAGSTDTQYF
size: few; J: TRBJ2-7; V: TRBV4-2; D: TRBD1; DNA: TGTGCCAGCAGCATGACGGTAGGAGAGGACAGGGGGATGGAGCAGTACTTC; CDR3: CASSMTVGEDRGMEQYF
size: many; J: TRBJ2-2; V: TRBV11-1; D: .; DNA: TGTGCCAGCAGCATCGGGTCCGGGGAGCTGTTTTTT; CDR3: CASSIGSGELFF
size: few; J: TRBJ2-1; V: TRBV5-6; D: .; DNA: TGTGCCAGCAGCTTAGAGGGAGGAGGATTCGGTTCGAATGAGCAGTTCTTC; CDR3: CASSLEGGGFGSNEQFF
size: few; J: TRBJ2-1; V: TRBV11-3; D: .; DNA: TGTGCCAGCAGCTTAGGACAGGCCAACCACAATGAGCAGTTCTTC; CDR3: CASSLGQANHNEQFF